This T cell receptor beta chain was profiled in a study of chemoradiotherapy in HPV16-positive cancers. V shed 4 bases and J 4 bases; nucleotides not matched to a gene: 5. Germline lookup yields CDR1 SGHTA and CDR2 FQGNSA. The CDR3 spans 15 residues. Repertoires were sampled repeatedly during chemoradiotherapy. Study observations and caveats: Non-HPV-specific T cells did not expand in tumors during treatment, whereas candidate HPV-specific clones and E7-related motifs did.

Only in-frame clones appear in the TCRdb table, and some are missing; sequencing was by immunoSEQ multiplex PCR. The sample consists of some 4,800 clones, under 90% of them appearing once. Worth noting for this clone: What it binds is unknown.

Sample acquisition took place from a patient who underwent chemoradiotherapy. The TCR originated in a human donor with HPV-associated anogenital cancer. The genes are TRBV7-2 and TRBJ1-4, with 8 positions matching TRBD1. The CDR3 is CASSWYRGGNEKLFF. DNA of the CDR3: TGTGCCAGCAGCTGGTACAGGGGGGGTAATGAAAAACTGTTTTTT.